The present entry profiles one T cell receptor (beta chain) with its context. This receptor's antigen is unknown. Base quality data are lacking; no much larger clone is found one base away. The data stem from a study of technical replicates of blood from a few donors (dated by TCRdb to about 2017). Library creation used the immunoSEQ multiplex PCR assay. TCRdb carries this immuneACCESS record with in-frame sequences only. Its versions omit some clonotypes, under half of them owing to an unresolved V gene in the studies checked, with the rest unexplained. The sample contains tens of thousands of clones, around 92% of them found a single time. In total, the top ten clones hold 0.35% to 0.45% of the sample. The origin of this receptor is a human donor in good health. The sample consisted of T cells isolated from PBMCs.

The CDR3 in this case is CASSLTGQGEEGGYTF. The nucleotides are TGTGCCAGCAGCTTAACGGGACAGGGGGAGGAGGGTGGCTACACCTTC. Rearrangement joined TRBV7-3 to TRBJ1-2; 11 central nucleotides agree with TRBD1. CDR3 length: 16 amino acids, cysteine to phenylalanine. The sequence is cut down to CDR3 DNA, 48 bases in frame from base 1. Clipping removes 0 bases from V and 7 bases from J, with 7 as the unmatched junction base count. CDR1 is given as SGHTA and CDR2 as FQGTGA, both from the germline V gene.